This TCR beta chain was identified in a study of cytomegalovirus exposure and HLA in healthy donors. General observations from the study: Further analysis was carried out later, and it showed several of the most significant clusters appearing linked to common viral pathogens. An analysis done earlier found most TCR beta V segments productive about 90% or about 30% of the time.

Amplification used 60 Vbeta primers and 13 Jbeta primers. Clones were read by immunoSEQ multiplex PCR, and TCRdb kept only the in-frame ones, dropping some. The data hold around 160,000 clones, with roughly 79% observed a single time. With respect to this clone: Its antigen is still unknown.

The CDR3 sequence is 16 residues long. Trimming cost V 4 bases and J 0 bases; bases outside gene matches: 5. Germline assignment: CDR1 SGHAT and CDR2 FQNNGV. The source of this sequence is a woman aged 40 to 50 in good health and CMV-seropositive. The chain has TRBV11-2 and TRBJ2-7; 11 positions agree with TRBD2. The sample comprised PBMCs. CDR3 coding DNA: TGTGCCAGCAGCTCCACTAGCGGGGGAAGCTCCTACGAGCAGTACTTC. Translated, it gives CASSSTSGGSSYEQYF.